This T cell receptor (beta chain) was sequenced in a study of post-analysis software for immune sequencing data. Study-level findings and limits: The five TRBV segments detected at higher frequency in patients than in controls included TRBV5-6, TRBV5-1 and TRBV20-1.

Comment on this clonotype: The antigen is unknown.

Per the germline V gene, CDR1 is MNHNS and CDR2 is SASEGT. With 3 bases removed from V and 4 bases from J, the gap between germline ends came to 12 bases. This CDR3 has 14 residues. cDNA libraries for TCR beta contained unique molecular identifiers. Researchers reported approximately 480,000 cDNA molecules coming from roughly 1 to 10 million T cells. Each CDR3 protein is one row after TCRdb ran MiXCR on the PCR reads. The repertoire holds about 770,000 distinct CDR3 sequences, with 46% as singletons. The chain employs TRBV6-1 and TRBJ1-2; D remains ambiguous. The origin of this receptor is a girl aged 5-17 years with multiple sclerosis. The sequenced sample consisted of blood. CDR3 sequence reads: CASSDRGFLYGYTF. CDR3 in DNA: TGTGCCAGCAGTGACCGCGGTTTCCTCTATGGCTACACCTTC.